What follows are 2 T cell receptor beta chains derived from one specimen sequenced in a study of cytomegalovirus exposure and HLA in healthy donors. This PCR relied on a set of 60 Vbeta primers and 13 Jbeta primers. Profiled with immunoSEQ multiplex PCR; TCRdb holds only in-frame clones, not every one. The table for this sample gives fewer than 150,000 clones. The sample consisted of PBMCs. The receptors derive from a man in his forties or fifties in good health and CMV-seronegative.

The chain is built from TRBV28 and TRBJ1-5; 9 nucleotides match TRBD1. Germline values: CDR1 MDHEN, CDR2 SYDVKM. V shed 4 bases and J 4 bases; nucleotides not matched to a gene: 2. The CDR3 is made up of 14 amino acids. The DNA of the CDR3 is TGTGCCAGCAGTTGGGGACAGGGAAATCAGCCCCAGCATTTT. Its protein product is CASSWGQGNQPQHF. Complete variable domain (other parts from reference TRBV28 and TRBJ1-5): DVKVTQSSRYLVKRTGEKVFLECVQDMDHENMFWYRQDPGLGLRLIYFSYDVKMKEKGDIPEGYSVSREKKERFSLILESASTNQTSMYLCASSWGQGNQPQHFGDGTRLSIL.

The gene calls are TRBV28 and TRBJ1-2; D perhaps matches TRBD1 (6 bases). V dropped 6 bases and J dropped 0 bases, with 8 bases sitting between them. The CDR3 loop spans 13 amino acids. Germline CDR1 and CDR2: MDHEN and SYDVKM. The CDR3 sequence is CASRGTTNYGYTF. The CDR3 DNA reads TGTGCCAGCAGGGGGACAACTAACTATGGCTACACCTTC.